The next 24 T cell receptor beta chains were all read from a single sample in a study of cytomegalovirus exposure and HLA in healthy donors. TCRdb keeps only in-frame clones here, not all; method: immunoSEQ multiplex PCR. The table includes about 130,000 clones, about 96% detected once. Sequencing used PBMCs. These receptors all come from a man aged 18 to 29 in good health and CMV-seronegative.

The chain carries TRBV29-1 and TRBJ2-7; 8 bases align to TRBD1. V was clipped by 6 bases and J by 4 bases; unmatched bases: 14. This CDR3 contains 15 residues. The germline V gene encodes CDR1 SQVTM and CDR2 ANQGSEA. The CDR3 sequence is CSVATWQGAGYEQYF. CDR3 nucleotides: TGCAGCGTCGCGACCTGGCAGGGGGCTGGATACGAGCAGTACTTC.

This rearrangement joins TRBV1 to TRBJ2-1; the table's D call TRBD2 went unverified against the DNA. TRBV1 is shown as a pseudogene. The CDR3 has 11 residues. CDR3 DNA: TGCACCAGCAGCCCGAGGAATGAGCAGTTCTTC. Amino acid sequence: CTSSPRNEQFF.

The chain combines TRBV28 with TRBJ1-1; D possibly corresponds to TRBD1 (6 bases). The CDR3 is 17 amino acids. The germline gives CDR1 MDHEN, CDR2 SYDVKM. Trimming removed 1 base from V and 1 base from J, with 16 bases in between. CDR3 amino acids: CASSLLAPRGSNTEAFF. In nucleotides, the CDR3 is TGTGCCAGCAGTTTATTGGCCCCCAGGGGCTCGAACACTGAAGCTTTCTTT. Combining the CDR3 with reference TRBV28 and TRBJ1-1 gives the whole variable domain DVKVTQSSRYLVKRTGEKVFLECVQDMDHENMFWYRQDPGLGLRLIYFSYDVKMKEKGDIPEGYSVSREKKERFSLILESASTNQTSMYLCASSLLAPRGSNTEAFFGQGTRLTVV.

The V and J genes are TRBV5-6 and TRBJ2-3; TRBD1 is a possible D gene (5 bases). The CDR3 extends over 12 amino acids. Germline V CDR1 and CDR2: SGHDT, YYEEEE. The V end lost 5 bases, the J end lost 3 bases, and 7 bases lay between the germline ends. The CDR3 region is CASSPGTDTQYF. The CDR3, as DNA: TGTGCCAGCAGTCCAGGGACAGATACGCAGTATTTT.

The rearrangement links TRBV6-5 to TRBJ2-7; D is perhaps TRBD1 (6 bases). V was cut by 0 bases and J by 3 bases, with 12 bases left in between. Germline lookup yields CDR1 MNHEY and CDR2 SVGAGI. The CDR3 is made up of 15 amino acids. The chain's CDR3 is CASSYSWTDNYEQYF. The CDR3 DNA is TGTGCCAGCAGTTACTCGTGGACAGATAACTACGAGCAGTACTTC.

CDR3 nucleotide sequence: TGTGCCAGTAGTTTCTCCGGGACAGGCAACTACGAGCAGTACTTC. Translation gives CASSFSGTGNYEQYF. The rearrangement uses TRBV19 and TRBJ2-7; the match to TRBD1 covers 8 bases. This CDR3 has 15 amino acids. Germline assignment: CDR1 LNHDA and CDR2 SQIVND (reference sequence). V dropped 5 bases and J dropped 3; count of bases not matched to a gene: 9.

This chain joins TRBV9 and TRBJ2-7, with D uncertain. The CDR3 totals 14 residues. Trimming shortened V by 0 bases and J by 2 bases, and 9 bases separated the two germline ends. CDR1 SGDLS and CDR2 YYNGEE come from the germline V gene. The DNA of the CDR3 is TGTGCCAGCAGCGTAGGTGGCCGTACCTACGAGCAGTACTTC. It codes for CASSVGGRTYEQYF. The entire variable domain, with the rest obtained from reference TRBV9 and TRBJ2-7, is as follows: DSGVTQTPKHLITATGQRVTLRCSPRSGDLSVYWYQQSLDQGLQFLIQYYNGEERAKGNILERFSAQQFPDLHSELNLSSLELGDSALYFCASSVGGRTYEQYFGPGTRLTVT.

The genes are TRBV7-8 and TRBJ2-7; D is possibly TRBD1 (8 bases). The V gene's germline CDR1 is SGHVS and CDR2 FQNEAQ. Trimming took off 5 bases at V and 3 bases at J, with 23 bases between the two ends. This CDR3 comprises 17 residues. In nucleotides, the CDR3 is TGTGCCAGCAGCCCGAGGGGAGGGACAGGAGTAAGCTACGAGCAGTACTTC. This gives the protein CASSPRGGTGVSYEQYF.

The gene calls are TRBV4-3 and TRBJ2-7, with D hard to call. CDR1 is LGHNA, CDR2 YSLEER, per germline. This CDR3 has 14 residues. Trimming took off 2 bases at V and 1 base at J, with 9 bases between the two ends. The CDR3 DNA follows: TGCGCCAGCAGCCAACTGAGTGGTTCCTACGAGCAGTACTTC. It yields the protein CASSQLSGSYEQYF.

This chain connects TRBV5-4 to TRBJ1-1; 11 bases line up with TRBD1. The J segment lost 7 bases and the V segment lost 6 bases, leaving 5 bases of the junction unmatched. The CDR3 length is 13 residues. Germline CDR1 and CDR2: SGHNT and YYREEE (reference sequence). The CDR3 reads CASIGTGGLEAFF. DNA for the CDR3: TGTGCCAGCATAGGGACAGGGGGACTTGAAGCTTTCTTT. Looking up the rest from reference TRBV5-4 and TRBJ1-1 gives the full variable domain: ETGVTQSPTHLIKTRGQQVTLRCSSQSGHNTVSWYQQALGQGPQFIFQYYREEENGRGNFPPRFSGLQFPNYSSELNVNALELDDSALYLCASIGTGGLEAFFGQGTRLTVV.

The V call is TRBV4-1, the J call TRBJ2-7, with D tentatively TRBD2 (6 bases). Germline V gene lookup returns CDR1 MGHRA and CDR2 YSYEKL. The V gene lost 0 bases and the J gene lost 4 bases, with 13 bases spanning the gap. CDR3 length: 15 amino acids. As DNA, the CDR3 is TGCGCCAGCAGCCAAGATCCAGCTAGCGTGTACGAGCAGTACTTC. Encoded protein: CASSQDPASVYEQYF.

The chain couples TRBV13 to TRBJ2-2, with D perhaps TRBD2 (6 bases). Germline lookup yields CDR1 PRHDT and CDR2 FYEKMQ (reference sequence). V lost 1 base and J 7 bases, leaving 22 bases between the germline ends. The length of the CDR3 is 18 residues. The CDR3, as DNA: TGTGCCAGCAGCTTAGTCGGAGGGACCCCGAACCACCGCGGGGAGCTGTTTTTT. It translates to CASSLVGGTPNHRGELFF.

The chain combines TRBV15 with TRBJ2-3; D not resolved. The V gene's germline CDR1 is LNHNV and CDR2 YYDKDF (reference sequence). V was shortened by 1 base and J by 2 bases, with 10 bases between the two germline ends. This CDR3 has 15 residues. In nucleotides, the CDR3 is TGTGCCACCAGCAGAGGGTTAGCAGTCACAGATACGCAGTATTTT. Encoded protein: CATSRGLAVTDTQYF.

The chain is built from TRBV7-9 and TRBJ2-7; 11 bases fit TRBD1. V lost 3 bases to trimming and J lost 4 bases; unmatched junction nucleotides: 2. This CDR3 region has 14 residues. Per germline, CDR1 SEHNR and CDR2 FQNEAQ (reference sequence). CDR3 residues: CASSFGTGGYEQYF. For the CDR3, the DNA is TGTGCCAGCAGCTTTGGGACAGGGGGATACGAGCAGTACTTC.

The rearrangement uses TRBV4-2 and TRBJ2-7; the match to TRBD2 covers 7 bases. With 4 bases clipped from V and 4 bases from J, the junction kept 13 bases outside the gene matches. The germline V gene has CDR1 LGHNA and CDR2 YNFKEQ. The CDR3 loop spans 16 amino acids. The CDR3 sequence is CASSPQASGYSYEQYF. Here the CDR3 DNA reads TGTGCCAGCAGCCCTCAGGCTAGCGGATATTCTTACGAGCAGTACTTC.

This clone was observed a single time. The chain links TRBV11-3 to TRBJ2-1; TRBD2 matches 7 bases. Germline-derived CDR1 and CDR2 are SGHNT and YENEEA. Unmatched junction bases numbered 12, after V lost 6 bases and J lost 7 bases. The CDR3 runs 15 residues. CDR3 sequence reads: CASSPSGLSGNEQFF. In DNA form, the CDR3 reads TGTGCCAGCAGTCCTAGCGGTTTATCTGGGAATGAGCAGTTCTTC. Full variable domain (missing parts from reference TRBV11-3 and TRBJ2-1): EAGVVQSPRYKIIEKKQPVAFWCNPISGHNTLYWYLQNLGQGPELLIRYENEEAVDDSQLPKDRFSAERLKGVDSTLKIQPAELGDSAVYLCASSPSGLSGNEQFFGPGTRLTVL.

The chain carries TRBV28 and TRBJ2-6, with 7 bases that match TRBD1. Germline lookup yields CDR1 MDHEN and CDR2 SYDVKM. This CDR3 contains 16 residues. V shed 4 bases, J shed 2 bases, and the junction held 5 bases outside the gene matches. CDR3 protein: CASSSVQGPGANVLTF. CDR3 bases: TGTGCCAGCAGTTCCGTACAGGGGCCTGGGGCCAACGTCCTGACTTTC. Combining the CDR3 with reference TRBV28 and TRBJ2-6 gives the whole variable domain DVKVTQSSRYLVKRTGEKVFLECVQDMDHENMFWYRQDPGLGLRLIYFSYDVKMKEKGDIPEGYSVSREKKERFSLILESASTNQTSMYLCASSSVQGPGANVLTFGAGSRLTVL.

The chain employs TRBV7-6 and TRBJ2-3; 7 bases map to TRBD2. CDR1 SGHVS and CDR2 FNYEAQ come from the germline V gene. CDR3 size: 13 residues. The trim removed 4 bases at V and 5 bases at J, leaving 3 bases unmatched. CDR3 amino acids: CASSSTGGDTQYF. CDR3 coding DNA: TGTGCCAGCAGCTCTACGGGAGGAGATACGCAGTATTTT.

The chain recombines TRBV28 with TRBJ2-7; D call uncertain. The V end was cut by 8 bases, the J end by 3 bases, with 20 bases between. CDR3 size: 15 residues. The germline V gene has CDR1 MDHEN and CDR2 SYDVKM. CDR3 in DNA: TGTGCCAGCCGTATCCCCACTATCCAAGGCTACGAGCAGTACTTC. Its protein is CASRIPTIQGYEQYF.

The chain combines TRBV28 with TRBJ1-3, with 9 bases fitting TRBD1. CDR3 size: 15 residues. Germline lookup yields CDR1 MDHEN and CDR2 SYDVKM. After removal of 4 bases from V and 2 bases from J, the junction contained 3 bases not matched to a gene. The chain's CDR3 is CASSSGTGTGNTIYF. In nucleotides, the CDR3 is TGTGCCAGCAGTTCGGGGACAGGGACTGGAAACACCATATATTTT.

The gene calls are TRBV13 and TRBJ1-1; 8 nucleotides match TRBD1. This CDR3 has 13 residues. With 5 bases clipped from V and 12 bases from J, the junction kept 11 bases outside the gene matches. The germline V gene has CDR1 PRHDT and CDR2 FYEKMQ (reference sequence). For the CDR3, the DNA is TGTGCCAGCAGCGCCCGACGACAGGGGAAATCTTTCTTT. Protein: CASSARRQGKSFF.

The rearrangement uses TRBV12-5 and TRBJ1-5; D is undetermined. The germline CDR1 and CDR2 sequences are LGHNT and FRNRAP. V lost 0 bases and J lost 3, with 15 bases in between. The CDR3 covers 17 residues. Here the CDR3 reads CASGLVLGGMHNQPQHF. Here the CDR3 DNA reads TGTGCTAGTGGTTTGGTACTTGGAGGGATGCACAATCAGCCCCAGCATTTT.

This rearrangement joins TRBV4-2 to TRBJ2-3; 9 bases match TRBD1. Germline V gene data show CDR1 as LGHNA and CDR2 as YNFKEQ. The CDR3 is 21 amino acids. Unmatched junction bases numbered 18, after V lost 0 bases and J lost 2 bases. This CDR3 is CASSQDFLRVGGTGYTDTQYF. The CDR3 DNA reads as TGTGCCAGCAGCCAAGATTTTCTTCGGGTCGGGGGGACAGGGTACACAGATACGCAGTATTTT.

The chain combines TRBV6-4 with TRBJ2-1; the match to TRBD2 covers 8 bases. From germline, CDR1 is MRHNA and CDR2 SNTAGT. The CDR3 length is 11 residues. The J segment lost 10 bases and the V segment lost 10 bases, leaving 6 bases of the junction unmatched. CDR3 coding DNA: TGTGCCACCAAACTAGCGGAAGAGCAGTTCTTC. Translation: CATKLAEEQFF.